This T cell receptor (beta chain) stems from a study of shared clonotypes between healthy human individuals. Study in general: Participating donors consisted of two women and a few men aged 18 to 49.

Clones were sequenced by immunoSEQ multiplex PCR, and TCRdb holds only the in-frame ones, with some missing. The sample includes under 1,900,000 clones, 98% seen only once; the top ten take approximately 0.4%. CD4+ cell separation produced CD45RA+ naive and CD45RA-negative memory subsets. The CDR3 runs to 15 residues. With 3 bases removed from V and 8 bases from J, the gap between germline ends came to 17 bases. Germline V gene data show CDR1 as SGHVS and CDR2 as FQNEAQ. This chain joins TRBV7-8 and TRBJ2-1; D tentatively reads TRBD1 or TRBD2 (5 bases each). The sequenced sample consisted of naive CD4+ T cells sorted from blood. Documented subset: CD45RA+ positively selected. The TCR originated in a young man in good health. The CDR3 sequence: CASSFGALGHDEQFF. As DNA, the CDR3 is TGTGCCAGCAGCTTCGGGGCCCTTGGGCACGATGAGCAGTTCTTC.